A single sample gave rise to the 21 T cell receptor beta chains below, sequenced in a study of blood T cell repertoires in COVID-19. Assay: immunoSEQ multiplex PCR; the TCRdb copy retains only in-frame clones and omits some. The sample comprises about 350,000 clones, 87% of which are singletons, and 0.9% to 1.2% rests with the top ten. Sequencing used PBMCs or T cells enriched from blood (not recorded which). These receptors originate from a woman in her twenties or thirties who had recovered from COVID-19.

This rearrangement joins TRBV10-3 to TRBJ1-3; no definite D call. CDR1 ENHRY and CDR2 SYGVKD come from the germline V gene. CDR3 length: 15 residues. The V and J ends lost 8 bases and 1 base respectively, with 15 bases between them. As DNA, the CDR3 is TGTGCCATCGGAAAAGCTAGTACGTCTGGAAACACCATATATTTT. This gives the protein CAIGKASTSGNTIYF.

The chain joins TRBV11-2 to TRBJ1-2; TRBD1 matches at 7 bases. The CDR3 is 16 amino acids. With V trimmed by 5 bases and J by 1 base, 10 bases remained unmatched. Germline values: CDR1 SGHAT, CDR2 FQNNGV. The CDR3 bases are TGTGCCAGCAGCCAGCCAGGGGGGCACGGTAACTATGGCTACACCTTC. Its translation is CASSQPGGHGNYGYTF.

CDR3 amino acids: CASSVGENTGELFF. In DNA form, the CDR3 reads TGCGCCAGCAGCGTAGGAGAGAACACCGGGGAGCTGTTTTTT. The chain is built from TRBV5-1 and TRBJ2-2; no reliable D call. Germline values: CDR1 SGHRS, CDR2 YFSETQ. The CDR3 is 14 amino acids. The V end was cut by 4 bases, the J end by 1 base, with 8 bases between.

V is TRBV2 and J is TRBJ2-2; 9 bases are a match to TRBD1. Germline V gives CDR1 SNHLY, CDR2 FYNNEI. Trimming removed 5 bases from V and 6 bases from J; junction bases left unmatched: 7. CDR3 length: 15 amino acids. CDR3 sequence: CASSPGTGRPGELFF. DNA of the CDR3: TGTGCCAGCAGTCCCGGGACAGGGAGGCCCGGGGAGCTGTTTTTT.

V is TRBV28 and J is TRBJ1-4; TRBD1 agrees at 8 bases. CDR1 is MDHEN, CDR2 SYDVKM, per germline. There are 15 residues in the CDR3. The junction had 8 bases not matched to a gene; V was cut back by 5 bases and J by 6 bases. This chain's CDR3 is CASSRRTGWDEKLFF. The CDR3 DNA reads TGTGCCAGCAGTCGGCGGACAGGGTGGGATGAAAAACTGTTTTTT.

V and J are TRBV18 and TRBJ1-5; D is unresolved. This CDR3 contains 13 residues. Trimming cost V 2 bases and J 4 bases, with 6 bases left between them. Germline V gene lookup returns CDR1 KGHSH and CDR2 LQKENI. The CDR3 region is CASSPDQNQPQHF. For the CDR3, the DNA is TGTGCCAGCTCACCAGATCAGAATCAGCCCCAGCATTTT.

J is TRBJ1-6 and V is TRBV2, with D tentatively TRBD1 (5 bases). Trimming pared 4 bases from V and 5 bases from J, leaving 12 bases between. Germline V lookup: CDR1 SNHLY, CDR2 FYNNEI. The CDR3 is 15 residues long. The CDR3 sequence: CASSVGQGDNSPLHF. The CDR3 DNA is TGTGCCAGCAGTGTTGGTCAGGGTGATAATTCACCCCTCCACTTT.

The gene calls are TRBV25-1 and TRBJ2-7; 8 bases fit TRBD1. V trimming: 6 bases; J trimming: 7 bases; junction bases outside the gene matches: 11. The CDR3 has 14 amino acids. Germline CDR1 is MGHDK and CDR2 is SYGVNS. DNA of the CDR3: TGTGCCAGCAGGGGGGCAGGGGGCTGGGCGGAGCAGTACTTC. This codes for CASRGAGGWAEQYF.

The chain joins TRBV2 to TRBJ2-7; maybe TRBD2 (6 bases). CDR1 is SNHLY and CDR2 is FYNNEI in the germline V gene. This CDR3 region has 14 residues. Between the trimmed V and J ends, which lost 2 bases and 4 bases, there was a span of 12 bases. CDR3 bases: TGTGCCAGCAGTGAAAACTCCGGGGGATACGAGCAGTACTTC. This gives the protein CASSENSGGYEQYF.

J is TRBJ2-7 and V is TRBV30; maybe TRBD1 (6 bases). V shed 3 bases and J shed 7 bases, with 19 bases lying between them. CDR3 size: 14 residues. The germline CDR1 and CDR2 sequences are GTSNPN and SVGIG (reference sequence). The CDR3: CAWRGAFIVGEQYF. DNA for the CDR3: TGTGCCTGGAGGGGGGCCTTTATAGTCGGGGAGCAGTACTTC.

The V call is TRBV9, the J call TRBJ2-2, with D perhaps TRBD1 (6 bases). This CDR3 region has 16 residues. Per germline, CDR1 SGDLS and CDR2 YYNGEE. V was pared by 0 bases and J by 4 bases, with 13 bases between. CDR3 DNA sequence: TGTGCCAGCAGCGTAGGACGGACAGTTAGCACCGGGGAGCTGTTTTTT. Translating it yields CASSVGRTVSTGELFF.

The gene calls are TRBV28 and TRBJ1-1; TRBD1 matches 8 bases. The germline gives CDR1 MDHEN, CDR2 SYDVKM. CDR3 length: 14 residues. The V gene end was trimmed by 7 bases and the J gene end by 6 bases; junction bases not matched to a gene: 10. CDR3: CASNTNQGAAEAFF. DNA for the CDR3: TGTGCCAGCAACACTAACCAGGGGGCCGCTGAAGCTTTCTTT.

CDR3 amino acids: CASSRDSLSSGNTIYF. The CDR3 DNA follows: TGCGCCAGCAGCCGGGACAGCCTTTCCTCTGGAAACACCATATATTTT. V gene TRBV5-1 combines with J gene TRBJ1-3; 7 bases are shared with TRBD1. The trim removed 4 bases at V and 0 bases at J, leaving 7 bases unmatched. Germline V gives CDR1 SGHRS, CDR2 YFSETQ. The CDR3 sequence is 16 residues long.

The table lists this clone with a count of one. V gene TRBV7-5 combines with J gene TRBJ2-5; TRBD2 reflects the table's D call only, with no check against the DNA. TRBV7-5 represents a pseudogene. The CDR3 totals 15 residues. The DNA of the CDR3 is TGTGCCAGAAGCTCAGCGGGGGGGCGCCAAGAGACCCAGTACTTC. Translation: CARSSAGGRQETQYF.

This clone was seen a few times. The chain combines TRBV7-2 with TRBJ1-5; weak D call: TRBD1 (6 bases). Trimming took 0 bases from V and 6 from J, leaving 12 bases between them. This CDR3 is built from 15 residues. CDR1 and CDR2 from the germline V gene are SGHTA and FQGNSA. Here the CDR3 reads CASSLAPGASQPQHF. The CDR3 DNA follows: TGTGCCAGCAGCTTAGCGCCAGGGGCAAGTCAGCCCCAGCATTTT.

The CDR3 coding sequence is TGTGCCAGCAGTCCAAGGGGACAGTCGAACACTGAAGCTTTCTTT. Translated: CASSPRGQSNTEAFF. The chain employs TRBV27 and TRBJ1-1, with 7 bases matching TRBD1. Trimming at V came to 5 bases and at J to 1 base, leaving 7 bases not matched to a gene. CDR3 length: 15 amino acids. Germline V lookup: CDR1 MNHEY, CDR2 SMNVEV (reference sequence).

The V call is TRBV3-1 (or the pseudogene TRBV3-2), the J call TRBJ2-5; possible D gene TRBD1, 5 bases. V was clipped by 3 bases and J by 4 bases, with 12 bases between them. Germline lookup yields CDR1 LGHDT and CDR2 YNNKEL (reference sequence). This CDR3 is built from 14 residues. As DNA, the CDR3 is TGTGCCAGCAGCCAGACAACAGGATCAGAGACCCAGTACTTC. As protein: CASSQTTGSETQYF.

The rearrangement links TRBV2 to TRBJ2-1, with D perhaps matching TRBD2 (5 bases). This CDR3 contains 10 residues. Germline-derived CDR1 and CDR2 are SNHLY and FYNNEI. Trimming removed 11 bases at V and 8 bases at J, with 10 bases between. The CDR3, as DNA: TGTGCCGGGAGTAGCGATGAGCAGTTCTTC. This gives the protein CAGSSDEQFF.

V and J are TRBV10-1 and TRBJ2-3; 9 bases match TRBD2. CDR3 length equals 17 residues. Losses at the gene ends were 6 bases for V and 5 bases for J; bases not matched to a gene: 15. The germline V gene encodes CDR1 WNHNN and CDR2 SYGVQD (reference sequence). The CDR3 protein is CASSDPGRSGGLDTQYF. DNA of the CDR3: TGCGCCAGCAGCGACCCGGGGAGGAGCGGGGGGTTAGATACGCAGTATTTT.

The DNA of the CDR3 is TGTGCCAGCAGCTCGGGACAGGGGGCGATAGGTAGCTCCTACGAGCAGTACTTC. It encodes CASSSGQGAIGSSYEQYF. The chain combines TRBV5-6 with TRBJ2-7; 12 bases line up with TRBD1. Germline lookup yields CDR1 SGHDT and CDR2 YYEEEE. The CDR3 totals 18 residues. After removal of 3 bases from V and 0 bases from J, the junction contained 10 bases not matched to a gene.

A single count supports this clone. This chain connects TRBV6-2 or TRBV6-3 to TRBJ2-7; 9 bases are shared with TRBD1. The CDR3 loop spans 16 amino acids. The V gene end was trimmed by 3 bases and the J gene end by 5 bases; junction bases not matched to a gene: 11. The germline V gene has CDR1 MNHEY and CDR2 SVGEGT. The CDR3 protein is CASSYSHDRGNDEQYF. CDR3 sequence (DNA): TGTGCCAGCAGTTATAGCCACGACAGGGGGAACGACGAGCAGTACTTC.